This is a list of T cell receptor beta chains from one sample in a study of shared clonotypes between healthy human individuals. TCRdb keeps only in-frame clones here, not all; method: immunoSEQ multiplex PCR. The repertoire holds about 580,000 clones, 95% to 98% seen once, with around 0.3% in the top ten. The sample taken for sequencing was naive CD8+ T cells sorted from blood. The source of these receptors is a man aged 25-40 years in good health. Both conserved end residues are part of each CDR3. The D gene is left open where the match is weak. Not every row has a clone size; where given, it reads once, few, many or a size class.

J gene: TRBJ2-3
D gene: NA
clone size: NA
V gene: TRBV21-1
CDR3 length: 17
CDR3 DNA: TGTGCCAGCAGCATCTCTCGTGAGAGGGAGAGGGCAGATACGCAGTATTTT
CDR3 protein: CASSISRERERADTQYF

J gene: TRBJ2-1
D gene: TRBD1
clone size: NA
V gene: TRBV29-1
CDR3 length: 14
CDR3 DNA: TGCAGCGGAACCGGGACAGGGACCTACAATGAGCAGTTCTTC
CDR3 protein: CSGTGTGTYNEQFF

J gene: TRBJ2-5
D gene: NA
clone size: NA
V gene: TRBV4-1
CDR3 length: 16
CDR3 DNA: TGCGCCAGCAGCCCAGCATTCGGTGGGGCCCTCGAGACCCAGTACTTC
CDR3 protein: CASSPAFGGALETQYF

J gene: TRBJ2-3
D gene: NA
clone size: NA
V gene: TRBV7-2
CDR3 length: 15
CDR3 DNA: TGTGCCAGCAGCTTAGTAGCGGTAATCACAGATACGCAGTATTTT
CDR3 protein: CASSLVAVITDTQYF

J gene: TRBJ1-4
D gene: NA
clone size: NA
V gene: TRBV27
CDR3 length: 15
CDR3 DNA: TGTGCCACCAGGTGGGGGGGAGGAGATAATGAAAAACTGTTTTTT
CDR3 protein: CATRWGGGDNEKLFF

J gene: TRBJ2-7
D gene: TRBD2
clone size: NA
V gene: TRBV6-5
CDR3 length: 13
CDR3 DNA: TGTGCCAGCAGCTTAGCGGGAGGTTACGAGCAGTACTTC
CDR3 protein: CASSLAGGYEQYF

J gene: TRBJ2-3
D gene: NA
clone size: NA
V gene: TRBV11-2
CDR3 length: 15
CDR3 DNA: TGTGCCAGCAGCTTACGGGGTTTTAGCACAGATACGCAGTATTTT
CDR3 protein: CASSLRGFSTDTQYF

J gene: TRBJ2-6
D gene: NA
clone size: NA
V gene: TRBV7-6
CDR3 length: 16
CDR3 DNA: TGTGCCAGCAGCCTAACCGGGGGACCTGGGGCCAACGTCCTGACTTTC
CDR3 protein: CASSLTGGPGANVLTF

J gene: TRBJ2-7
D gene: NA
clone size: NA
V gene: TRBV14
CDR3 length: 12
CDR3 DNA: TGTGCCAGCAGCCCAGGGGTTACCGAGCAGTACTTC
CDR3 protein: CASSPGVTEQYF

J gene: TRBJ1-2
D gene: NA
clone size: NA
V gene: TRBV30
CDR3 length: 14
CDR3 DNA: TGTGCCTGGTATACAGGGAGGGAGATGGTTGGCTACACCTTC
CDR3 protein: CAWYTGREMVGYTF

J gene: TRBJ2-3
D gene: NA
clone size: NA
V gene: TRBV29-1
CDR3 length: 14
CDR3 DNA: TGCAGCGTTGACGGCGGGATCTCAACAGATACGCAGTATTTT
CDR3 protein: CSVDGGISTDTQYF

J gene: TRBJ2-7
D gene: NA
clone size: NA
V gene: TRBV18
CDR3 length: 14
CDR3 DNA: TGTGCCAGCTCGCCCCAGGGGCCCCCCTACGAGCAGTACTTC
CDR3 protein: CASSPQGPPYEQYF

J gene: TRBJ1-1
D gene: NA
clone size: NA
V gene: TRBV7-8
CDR3 length: 12
CDR3 DNA: TGTGCCAGCGGGGAGTCTAACACTGAAGCTTTCTTT
CDR3 protein: CASGESNTEAFF

J gene: TRBJ2-3
D gene: TRBD2
clone size: NA
V gene: TRBV4-3
CDR3 length: 17
CDR3 DNA: TGCGCCAGCAGCGTTACTAGCGGGGGACTTACATCGGATACGCAGTATTTT
CDR3 protein: CASSVTSGGLTSDTQYF

J gene: TRBJ2-5
D gene: TRBD1
clone size: NA
V gene: TRBV5-6
CDR3 length: 17
CDR3 DNA: TGTGCCAGCCCCGCCCCCTCGACAGGGGGGCTTGCAGAGACCCAGTACTTC
CDR3 protein: CASPAPSTGGLAETQYF

J gene: TRBJ2-7
D gene: NA
clone size: NA
V gene: TRBV29-1
CDR3 length: 14
CDR3 DNA: TGCAGCGTTGAAGACGCAGGAACCTCCTACGAGCAGTACTTC
CDR3 protein: CSVEDAGTSYEQYF

J gene: TRBJ2-7
D gene: NA
clone size: NA
V gene: TRBV2
CDR3 length: 14
CDR3 DNA: TGTGCCAGCAGCGGCCTTAGGGCAAGGTACGAGCAGTACTTC
CDR3 protein: CASSGLRARYEQYF

J gene: TRBJ2-7
D gene: TRBD1
clone size: NA
V gene: TRBV5-1
CDR3 length: 14
CDR3 DNA: TGCGCCAGCAGCTCCGGGACAGGGGGCTACGAGCAGTACTTC
CDR3 protein: CASSSGTGGYEQYF

J gene: TRBJ2-7
D gene: TRBD2
clone size: NA
V gene: TRBV2
CDR3 length: 15
CDR3 DNA: TGTGCCAGCAGTGATACTAGCGGGAGGGCCGGAGAGCAGTACTTC
CDR3 protein: CASSDTSGRAGEQYF

J gene: TRBJ2-2
D gene: TRBD2
clone size: NA
V gene: TRBV29-1
CDR3 length: 14
CDR3 DNA: TGCAGCGTTGGGGGGGGGAGGTACACCGGGGAGCTGTTTTTT
CDR3 protein: CSVGGGRYTGELFF

J gene: TRBJ2-7
D gene: NA
clone size: NA
V gene: TRBV4-1
CDR3 length: 16
CDR3 DNA: TGCGCCAGCAGCCAAGAGCCCTCGGGGAGCTCCTACGAGCAGTACTTC
CDR3 protein: CASSQEPSGSSYEQYF

J gene: TRBJ2-1
D gene: TRBD2
clone size: NA
V gene: TRBV7-8
CDR3 length: 18
CDR3 DNA: TGTGCCAGCAGCAGGCCTCCACTAGCGGGAAGCTCCTACAATGAGCAGTTCTTC
CDR3 protein: CASSRPPLAGSSYNEQFF

J gene: TRBJ2-3
D gene: NA
clone size: NA
V gene: TRBV5-1
CDR3 length: 12
CDR3 DNA: TGCGCCAGCAGCTTGGCCTCAGATACGCAGTATTTT
CDR3 protein: CASSLASDTQYF

J gene: TRBJ2-7
D gene: NA
clone size: NA
V gene: TRBV29-1
CDR3 length: 16
CDR3 DNA: TGCAGCGTTGTCCCGAGGCCCACAGGGAACGCCTACGAGCAGTACTTC
CDR3 protein: CSVVPRPTGNAYEQYF

J gene: TRBJ2-1
D gene: NA
clone size: NA
V gene: TRBV6-5
CDR3 length: 13
CDR3 DNA: TGTGCCAGCAGTTCGGGACCCTACAATGAGCAGTTCTTC
CDR3 protein: CASSSGPYNEQFF

J gene: TRBJ1-1
D gene: NA
clone size: NA
V gene: TRBV28
CDR3 length: 13
CDR3 DNA: TGTGCCAGCAACCCGACAGAGAACACTGAAGCTTTCTTT
CDR3 protein: CASNPTENTEAFF

J gene: TRBJ2-1
D gene: TRBD2
clone size: NA
V gene: TRBV9
CDR3 length: 15
CDR3 DNA: TGTGCCAGCAGCCCCCCCTTGCGGGAGAGCAATGAGCAGTTCTTC
CDR3 protein: CASSPPLRESNEQFF

J gene: TRBJ2-7
D gene: NA
clone size: NA
V gene: TRBV9
CDR3 length: 13
CDR3 DNA: TGTGCCAGCAGCCCCTCGGGGGCCTACGAGCAGTACTTC
CDR3 protein: CASSPSGAYEQYF

J gene: TRBJ1-4
D gene: NA
clone size: NA
V gene: TRBV29-1
CDR3 length: 10
CDR3 DNA: TGCAGCGTCCAGAGGGAAAAACTGTTTTTT
CDR3 protein: CSVQREKLFF

J gene: TRBJ2-7
D gene: NA
clone size: NA
V gene: TRBV7-8
CDR3 length: 13
CDR3 DNA: TGTGCCAGCAGCTTATTAGGGATCTACGAGCAGTACTTC
CDR3 protein: CASSLLGIYEQYF

J gene: TRBJ1-1
D gene: NA
clone size: NA
V gene: TRBV7-3
CDR3 length: 13
CDR3 DNA: TGTGCCAGCAGCCGTCTCGGGGCGGGTGAAGCTTTCTTT
CDR3 protein: CASSRLGAGEAFF

J gene: TRBJ2-6
D gene: NA
clone size: NA
V gene: TRBV7-6
CDR3 length: 18
CDR3 DNA: TGTGCCAGCAGCCCCGGATGGAATCAAGGTTCTGGGGCCAACGTCCTGACTTTC
CDR3 protein: CASSPGWNQGSGANVLTF

J gene: TRBJ2-2
D gene: NA
clone size: NA
V gene: TRBV11-2
CDR3 length: 14
CDR3 DNA: TGTGCCAGCTGCCTTGCGGGTTACACCGGGGAGCTGTTTTTT
CDR3 protein: CASCLAGYTGELFF

J gene: TRBJ2-1
D gene: TRBD1
clone size: NA
V gene: TRBV5-6
CDR3 length: 14
CDR3 DNA: TGTGCCAGCAGCTTCGGGACAGGGGTCAATGAGCAGTTCTTC
CDR3 protein: CASSFGTGVNEQFF

J gene: TRBJ2-3
D gene: NA
clone size: NA
V gene: TRBV4-3
CDR3 length: 13
CDR3 DNA: TGCGCCAGCAGCCTCCACCGCACAGATACGCAGTATTTT
CDR3 protein: CASSLHRTDTQYF

J gene: TRBJ2-1
D gene: NA
clone size: NA
V gene: TRBV28
CDR3 length: 14
CDR3 DNA: TGTGCCAGCAGTTTCTTTACTTTGTACAATGAGCAGTTCTTC
CDR3 protein: CASSFFTLYNEQFF

J gene: TRBJ1-1
D gene: NA
clone size: NA
V gene: TRBV18
CDR3 length: 14
CDR3 DNA: TGTGCCAGCTCACCAGGACAGCTGAACACTGAAGCTTTCTTT
CDR3 protein: CASSPGQLNTEAFF

J gene: TRBJ2-3
D gene: NA
clone size: NA
V gene: TRBV6-6
CDR3 length: 15
CDR3 DNA: TGTGCCAGCAGTGGGGATCCTCAGCTCACAGATACGCAGTATTTT
CDR3 protein: CASSGDPQLTDTQYF

J gene: TRBJ1-5
D gene: NA
clone size: NA
V gene: TRBV4-1
CDR3 length: 15
CDR3 DNA: TGCGCCAGCAGCTACCGGGAGCAGGGGAGTCAGCCCCAGCATTTT
CDR3 protein: CASSYREQGSQPQHF

J gene: TRBJ2-5
D gene: TRBD2
clone size: NA
V gene: TRBV5-4
CDR3 length: 15
CDR3 DNA: TGTGCCAGCAGACGACTAGCGGGAGGGGATGAGACCCAGTACTTC
CDR3 protein: CASRRLAGGDETQYF

J gene: TRBJ1-1
D gene: NA
clone size: NA
V gene: TRBV11-2
CDR3 length: 16
CDR3 DNA: TGTGCCAGCAGCGAAGCCCAGGGAGGGGTGGACACTGAAGCTTTCTTT
CDR3 protein: CASSEAQGGVDTEAFF

J gene: TRBJ1-2
D gene: NA
clone size: once
V gene: TRBV5-4
CDR3 length: 14
CDR3 DNA: TGTGCCAGCAGCCCACTGAACACCGACGGTGGCTACACCTTC
CDR3 protein: CASSPLNTDGGYTF

J gene: TRBJ2-1
D gene: TRBD2
clone size: once
V gene: TRBV13
CDR3 length: 16
CDR3 DNA: TGTGCCAGCAGCAGCGGTCTAAGCGGGAGGTACAATGAGCAGTTCTTC
CDR3 protein: CASSSGLSGRYNEQFF

J gene: TRBJ1-1
D gene: TRBD1
clone size: NA
V gene: TRBV14
CDR3 length: 13
CDR3 DNA: TGTGCCAGCAGCCAGACAGGGGGCACTGAAGCTTTCTTT
CDR3 protein: CASSQTGGTEAFF

J gene: TRBJ2-7
D gene: NA
clone size: NA
V gene: TRBV27
CDR3 length: 13
CDR3 DNA: TGTGCCAGTCAGGACGGGGGCTCCTACGAGCAGTACTTC
CDR3 protein: CASQDGGSYEQYF

J gene: TRBJ2-1
D gene: TRBD2
clone size: NA
V gene: TRBV6-4
CDR3 length: 16
CDR3 DNA: TGTGCCAGCAGTGACTACCAGGGAGGGCACTACAATGAGCAGTTCTTC
CDR3 protein: CASSDYQGGHYNEQFF

J gene: TRBJ2-7
D gene: TRBD1
clone size: NA
V gene: TRBV4-1
CDR3 length: 13
CDR3 DNA: TGCGCCAGCGGACAGGTTGGGTCCTACGAGCAGTACTTC
CDR3 protein: CASGQVGSYEQYF

J gene: TRBJ2-4
D gene: NA
clone size: once
V gene: TRBV5-4
CDR3 length: 14
CDR3 DNA: TGTGCCAGCAGCTTGGGCGGGGGCCTAAACATTCAGTACTTC
CDR3 protein: CASSLGGGLNIQYF

J gene: TRBJ2-1
D gene: TRBD2
clone size: NA
V gene: TRBV9
CDR3 length: 19
CDR3 DNA: TGTGCCAGCAGCCCACCAGGGACTAGCGGGACTCAATCCTACAATGAGCAGTTCTTC
CDR3 protein: CASSPPGTSGTQSYNEQFF

J gene: TRBJ2-3
D gene: TRBD2
clone size: NA
V gene: TRBV4-1
CDR3 length: 17
CDR3 DNA: TGCGCCAGCAGCCAAGAAGAACTAGCGGAGGACACAGATACGCAGTATTTT
CDR3 protein: CASSQEELAEDTDTQYF

J gene: TRBJ1-5
D gene: NA
clone size: NA
V gene: TRBV12-2
CDR3 length: 17
CDR3 DNA: TGTGCAAGTCGCTGCGGTGCGCGGGATTATAGCAATCAGCCCCAGCATTTT
CDR3 protein: CASRCGARDYSNQPQHF

J gene: TRBJ1-5
D gene: NA
clone size: NA
V gene: TRBV6-1
CDR3 length: 17
CDR3 DNA: TGTGCCAGCAGTGAAAGACGGAGGGTTGTTGACAATCAGCCCCAGCATTTT
CDR3 protein: CASSERRRVVDNQPQHF

J gene: TRBJ2-7
D gene: TRBD2
clone size: NA
V gene: TRBV5-6
CDR3 length: 17
CDR3 DNA: TGTGCCAGCAGCTCTGAGGCGGGAGGGCATACTTCCTTGGGGCAGTACTTC
CDR3 protein: CASSSEAGGHTSLGQYF

J gene: TRBJ2-7
D gene: NA
clone size: NA
V gene: TRBV7-2
CDR3 length: 13
CDR3 DNA: TGTGCCAGCAGCTCTAGAGGCCCCTACGAGCAGTACTTC
CDR3 protein: CASSSRGPYEQYF

J gene: TRBJ2-7
D gene: NA
clone size: NA
V gene: TRBV4-1
CDR3 length: 14
CDR3 DNA: TGCGCCAGCAGCCCTGGGCCTCACTCCTACGAGCAGTACTTC
CDR3 protein: CASSPGPHSYEQYF